A single sample gave rise to the 23 T cell receptor beta chains below, sequenced in a study of T-cell memory formation after mild COVID-19. TCRdb ran MiXCR on the 5' RACE reads and lists one entry per CDR3 protein. The sample consists of about 560,000 distinct CDR3 sequences, 18% of them appearing once. Sequences were obtained from PBMCs or a T cell subset sorted from them (not recorded which). All receptors derive from an adult woman who had mild COVID-19 (a few samples of this study predate the infection). Cell type and time point are not known.

This rearrangement joins TRBV20-1 to TRBJ2-3, with D tentatively TRBD2 (6 bases). The CDR3 loop spans 12 amino acids. Germline CDR1 DFQATT, CDR2 SNEGSKA (reference sequence). V dropped 4 bases and J dropped 2 bases, with 7 bases sitting between them. CDR3 residues: CSATSATDTQYF. In DNA, the CDR3 is TGCAGTGCTACTAGCGCCACAGATACGCAGTATTTT.

J is TRBJ1-2 and V is TRBV7-3; D might be TRBD1 (5 bases). V was clipped by 5 bases and J by 4 bases, with 11 bases between them. The CDR3 has 13 residues. Per the germline V gene, CDR1 is SGHTA and CDR2 is FQGTGA. CDR3 sequence reads: CASSPGGSYGYTF. The CDR3, as DNA: TGTGCCAGCAGCCCGGGGGGGTCCTATGGCTACACCTTC.

The V call is TRBV7-8, the J call TRBJ2-5, with TRBD2 as a possible D gene (6 bases). This CDR3 is built from 16 residues. Germline V CDR1 and CDR2: SGHVS, FQNEAQ. V lost 4 bases, J lost 2 bases, and 17 bases lay in between. The CDR3 region is CASSSPWFSGQETQYF. CDR3 in DNA: TGTGCCAGCAGCTCCCCGTGGTTTAGCGGTCAAGAGACCCAGTACTTC.

This chain uses TRBV12-3 or TRBV12-4 with TRBJ1-1; D is possibly TRBD1 (6 bases). V lost 4 bases, J lost 1 base, and 13 bases lay in between. The CDR3 is 15 residues long. CDR3 amino acids: CASSYWGAQNTEAFF. CDR3 bases: TGTGCCAGCAGTTACTGGGGGGCCCAGAACACTGAAGCTTTCTTT.

The rearrangement joins TRBV24-1 to TRBJ2-1; 10 nucleotides agree with TRBD1. CDR1 is KGHDR and CDR2 is SFDVKD in the germline V gene. The CDR3 runs 15 residues. Losses at the gene ends were 5 bases for V and 8 bases for J; bases not matched to a gene: 8. The DNA of the CDR3 is TGTGCCACCAGTGCTGGGACAGGGGAGACGGATGAGCAGTTCTTC. Translating gives CATSAGTGETDEQFF.

The chain recombines TRBV5-1 with TRBJ2-2; TRBD1 matches 9 bases. The germline CDR1 and CDR2 sequences are SGHRS and YFSETQ. The CDR3 runs to 13 residues. The junction had 2 bases not matched to a gene; V was cut back by 7 bases and J by 4 bases. The CDR3 region has the DNA TGCGCCAGCGGACAGGGGAGCACCGGGGAGCTGTTTTTT. It translates to CASGQGSTGELFF. The complete variable domain, with remaining parts taken from reference TRBV5-1 and TRBJ2-2, reads KAGVTQTPRYLIKTRGQQVTLSCSPISGHRSVSWYQQTPGQGLQFLFEYFSETQRNKGNFPGRFSGRQFSNSRSEMNVSTLELGDSALYLCASGQGSTGELFFGEGSRLTVL.

This clonotype was detected a few times. V usage is TRBV24-1 and J usage is TRBJ2-7, with D possibly TRBD1 on 5 matching bases. The CDR3 is 16 amino acids. Germline-derived CDR1 and CDR2 are KGHDR and SFDVKD. V was clipped by 4 bases and J by 9 bases, with 24 bases between them. CDR3 sequence reads: CATSEIKQDSEGGQYF. CDR3 coding DNA: TGTGCCACCAGTGAGATCAAACAGGATTCCGAAGGCGGGCAGTACTTC.

This rearrangement joins TRBV20-1 to TRBJ1-5; D is perhaps TRBD1 (5 bases). This CDR3 contains 12 residues. CDR1 is DFQATT and CDR2 is SNEGSKA in the germline V gene (reference sequence). Trimming cost V 6 bases and J 3 bases, with 9 bases left between them. CDR3 nucleotides: TGCAGTGCGGGGGAACCCAATCAGCCCCAGCATTTT. Residues: CSAGEPNQPQHF.

V gene TRBV12-3 or TRBV12-4 combines with J gene TRBJ2-2; unclear D gene. The CDR3 contains 14 residues. Trimming pared 5 bases from V and 8 bases from J, leaving 15 bases between. The chain's CDR3 is CASSRTEVVGELFF. The CDR3 nucleotides are TGTGCCAGCAGTCGAACAGAGGTCGTGGGGGAGCTGTTTTTT.

This clonotype was seen more than once but under ten times. This rearrangement joins TRBV24-1 to TRBJ1-2; weak D call: TRBD1 (6 bases). Deletions cut 2 bases from V and 1 base from J, with 10 bases between. The CDR3 spans 15 residues. The germline CDR1 and CDR2 sequences are KGHDR and SFDVKD. Here the CDR3 reads CATSDSLQGNYGYTF. CDR3 sequence (DNA): TGTGCCACCAGTGATTCCCTACAGGGTAACTATGGCTACACCTTC.

This clonotype was seen more than once but under ten times. This rearrangement joins TRBV5-1 to TRBJ1-4; 10 bases are a match to TRBD1. The germline CDR1 and CDR2 sequences are SGHRS and YFSETQ. Trimming took 4 bases from V and 7 from J; bases not matched to a gene: 10. This CDR3 is built from 16 residues. As DNA, the CDR3 is TGCGCCAGCAGCACTGGGACAGGGGTGGAGGTTGAAAAACTGTTTTTT. This translates into CASSTGTGVEVEKLFF.

This clonotype was seen repeatedly, ten times or more. The CDR3 DNA is TGTGCCAGCAGGCAAGCGGGAGGGGACCTCTACGAGCAGTACTTC. Amino acid sequence: CASRQAGGDLYEQYF. This chain links TRBV6-2 or TRBV6-3 with TRBJ2-7; 10 bases are shared with TRBD2. The CDR3 has 15 amino acids. V dropped 6 bases and J dropped 3; count of bases not matched to a gene: 8. Germline V CDR1 and CDR2: MNHEY, SVGEGT.

The chain couples TRBV30 to TRBJ1-1, with D perhaps matching TRBD1 (6 bases). The V end was cut by 2 bases, the J end by 1 base, with 8 bases between. The germline V gene encodes CDR1 GTSNPN and CDR2 SVGIG (reference sequence). The CDR3 length is 13 residues. The CDR3 reads CAWSLQGNTEAFF. CDR3 bases: TGTGCCTGGAGTCTACAGGGGAACACTGAAGCTTTCTTT. Combining the CDR3 with reference TRBV30 and TRBJ1-1 gives the whole variable domain SQTIHQWPATLVQPVGSPLSLECTVEGTSNPNLYWYRQAAGRGLQLLFYSVGIGQISSEVPQNLSASRPQDRQFILSSKKLLLSDSGFYLCAWSLQGNTEAFFGQGTRLTVV.

J is TRBJ1-5 and V is TRBV6-5; D not certain. Trimming pared 0 bases from V and 7 bases from J, leaving 13 bases between. In germline, CDR1 is MNHEY, CDR2 SVGAGI. The CDR3 contains 15 residues. CDR3: CASSYSIRSRQPQHF. The CDR3 DNA sequence: TGTGCCAGCAGTTACTCGATTAGGAGTCGGCAGCCCCAGCATTTT.

This clonotype came up a few times. The V gene is TRBV6-1, the J gene TRBJ2-7, with D perhaps TRBD2 (6 bases). The V and J ends lost 1 base and 5 bases respectively, with 15 bases between them. This CDR3 has 15 amino acids. Germline V CDR1 and CDR2: MNHNS, SASEGT. The CDR3: CASSEVRGGKNEQYF. The DNA of the CDR3 is TGTGCCAGCAGTGAAGTTCGCGGAGGGAAGAACGAGCAGTACTTC.

This clonotype was recorded only once. The DNA of the CDR3 is TGTGCCAGCAGACTGACAAGCTCTGGAAACACCATATATTTT. This translates into CASRLTSSGNTIYF. The chain uses TRBV5-6 and TRBJ1-3; D ambiguous. CDR1 is SGHDT, CDR2 YYEEEE, per germline. The CDR3 length is 14 residues. V gave up 5 bases and J gave up 0 bases, with 9 bases separating them.

V and J are TRBV7-2 and TRBJ2-7; TRBD1 might be the D (6 bases). This CDR3 has 14 residues. V was trimmed by 0 bases and J by 4 bases, leaving 10 bases between them. Germline V gives CDR1 SGHTA, CDR2 FQGNSA. Here the CDR3 reads CASSLAKQGYEQYF. In nucleotides, the CDR3 is TGTGCCAGCAGCTTAGCAAAACAGGGATACGAGCAGTACTTC.

This clonotype was seen a handful of times. This chain joins TRBV20-1 and TRBJ1-1; perhaps TRBD1 as D (5 bases). Trimming stripped 1 base from V and 2 bases from J, with 8 bases between. The CDR3 is made up of 13 amino acids. The V gene's germline CDR1 is DFQATT and CDR2 SNEGSKA (reference sequence). CDR3 sequence reads: CSARGTPNTEAFF. CDR3 in DNA: TGCAGTGCTAGAGGGACACCCAACACTGAAGCTTTCTTT.

This clonotype was found a few times. The genes are TRBV9 and TRBJ2-3; TRBD1 agrees at 8 bases. The germline V gene has CDR1 SGDLS and CDR2 YYNGEE. CDR3 length: 17 amino acids. V was pared by 0 bases and J by 5 bases, with 11 bases of the junction left unmatched. The CDR3 coding sequence is TGTGCCAGCAGCGTAGCTTGGGCAGGGGGCAAGGAAGATACGCAGTATTTT. It translates to CASSVAWAGGKEDTQYF.

V gene TRBV6-2 or TRBV6-3 combines with J gene TRBJ2-7; tentatively, D is TRBD2 (6 bases). The CDR3 is 14 residues long. V lost 10 bases, J lost 2 bases, and 18 bases lay in between. Germline V gene sequence: CDR1 MNHEY, CDR2 SVGEGT. CDR3 amino acids: CATVVSGTPYEQYF. The CDR3 DNA sequence: TGTGCCACCGTAGTGAGTGGGACTCCCTACGAGCAGTACTTC.

The J gene is TRBJ2-5, the V gene TRBV5-6; no firm D call. The CDR3 is 14 residues long. The germline CDR1 and CDR2 sequences are SGHDT and YYEEEE. Trimming took 2 bases from V and 1 from J, leaving 9 bases between them. Here the CDR3 DNA reads TGTGCCAGCAGCTTTTATTTGGGCCAAGAGACCCAGTACTTC. It yields the protein CASSFYLGQETQYF.

The chain uses TRBV29-1 and TRBJ1-5; a possible D gene is TRBD1 (6 bases). V gave up 6 bases and J gave up 4 bases, with 19 bases separating them. This CDR3 has 15 residues. Germline values: CDR1 SQVTM, CDR2 ANQGSEA. CDR3 sequence reads: CSVREGGGRNQPQHF. In nucleotides, the CDR3 is TGCAGCGTCAGGGAGGGGGGCGGCCGAAATCAGCCCCAGCATTTT.

V and J are TRBV18 and TRBJ1-3; 8 bases are a match to TRBD1. The V segment lost 6 bases and the J segment 0 bases; nucleotides outside the gene matches: 4. This CDR3 region has 15 residues. The germline CDR1 and CDR2 sequences are KGHSH and LQKENI. CDR3 sequence: CASSGQGHSGNTIYF. The CDR3 DNA is TGTGCCAGCTCCGGACAGGGCCACTCTGGAAACACCATATATTTT.